A selection of T cell receptor beta chains follows, all from one sample in a study of spatial heterogeneity in lung cancer. TCRdb called the 5' RACE reads again in MiXCR, with one record for every CDR3 protein. The repertoire consists of 350 to 450 distinct CDR3 sequences, with approximately 18% occurring once and the leading ten covering over 25%. Specimen: normal lung tissue next to the tumor, collected at surgery. These receptors all come from a female donor with early-stage non-small cell lung cancer. Each CDR3 is given with its conserved first and last residue. The order of the fields is J gene, clone size, V gene, D gene, CDR3 DNA, CDR3 protein. A D gene is named only where the DNA matches it firmly. Clone size is stated in some rows and not others, as once, few, many or a class when expanded.

TRBJ1-1,medium-sized,TRBV11-1,NA,TGTGCCAGTGGCTTGCCAGCCACCCAGCGGTACACTGAAGCTTTCTTT,CASGLPATQRYTEAFF
TRBJ2-5,medium-sized,TRBV7-2,TRBD2,TGTGCCAGCAGTAGCGGGGAAGAGACCCAGTACTTC,CASSSGEETQYF
TRBJ2-7,large,TRBV7-2,NA,TGTGCCAGCAGCCCGGGTAGCGGCCCTAGCTCCTACGAGCAGTACTTC,CASSPGSGPSSYEQYF
TRBJ1-3,few,TRBV6-5,NA,TGTGCCAGCAGTTCGGGACAATCTGGAAACACCATATATTTT,CASSSGQSGNTIYF
TRBJ2-1,large,TRBV24-1,NA,TGTGCCACCAGTGATTTGGGTGACGACAATGAGCAGTTCTTC,CATSDLGDDNEQFF
TRBJ2-7,hyperexpanded,TRBV23-1,TRBD2,TGCGCCAGCAGTGGGACTAGCGGGGGGGCCTACGAGCAGTACTTC,CASSGTSGGAYEQYF
TRBJ2-7,NA,TRBV6-2/TRBV6-3,TRBD2,TGTGCCAGCAGCTCGGGACTAGCGGGAGTCCCCGAGCAGTACTTC,CASSSGLAGVPEQYF
TRBJ2-2,large,TRBV12-3/TRBV12-4,TRBD2,TGTGCCAGCAGTCCTACCCTTGGTAGCGGGAATGCCGGGGAGCTGTTTTTT,CASSPTLGSGNAGELFF
TRBJ2-5,large,TRBV7-3,NA,TGTGCCAGCAGCCCGGCGGGGCAGGGTAGAGAGACCCAGTACTTC,CASSPAGQGRETQYF
TRBJ1-5,few,TRBV7-9,TRBD1,TGTGCCAGCAGCTTAGGGACCGGGACAGGAAATCAGCCCCAGCATTTT,CASSLGTGTGNQPQHF
TRBJ2-7,NA,TRBV27,NA,TGTGCCAGCAGTCCGACTGGAGCGGGTGAGCAGTACTTC,CASSPTGAGEQYF
TRBJ2-5,NA,TRBV5-6,TRBD1,TGTGCCAGCAGCAGGTACGGACAGGGGGAGACCCAGTACTTC,CASSRYGQGETQYF
TRBJ1-1,large,TRBV11-1,NA,TGTGCCAGCACAGACAGAGTCATGAACACTGAAGCTTTCTTT,CASTDRVMNTEAFF
TRBJ2-5,large,TRBV6-2/TRBV6-3,TRBD2,TGTGCCAGCAGTTCGACTAGCGGGGGGGGTTCTGCAGCGACCCAGTACTTC,CASSSTSGGGSAATQYF
TRBJ1-1,NA,TRBV5-4,NA,TGTGCCAGCAGCTTCTACAGGGCTATGGGGACTGAAGCTTTCTTT,CASSFYRAMGTEAFF